A selection of T cell receptor beta chains follows, all from one sample in a study of blood T cell repertoires in COVID-19. Some clones are missing from TCRdb's copy, which holds only in-frame ones; the method was immunoSEQ multiplex PCR. This table has fewer than 600,000 clones, more than 75% appearing once. The source material was PBMCs or T cells enriched from blood (not recorded which). The origin of the receptors is a woman aged 40 to 50 who had recovered from COVID-19. Both conserved end residues are part of each CDR3. Each record gives: J gene, V gene, clone size, D gene, CDR3 protein, CDR3 DNA. D genes are given only for firm matches. Size is omitted from some rows. Given values are once, few, many or a class for expanded clones.

TRBJ1-1 | TRBV14 | . | TRBD1 | CASSRRTGYWAEAFF | TGTGCCAGCAGCCGACGGACAGGGTATTGGGCTGAGGCTTTCTTT
TRBJ1-1 | TRBV12-5 | . | TRBD1 | CASGPTQIQDRGYTEAFF | TGTGCTAGTGGTCCCACCCAGATTCAGGACAGGGGGTACACTGAAGCTTTCTTT
TRBJ1-1 | TRBV6-6 | . | . | CASEYGRENTEAFF | TGTGCCAGTGAATATGGGCGGGAGAACACTGAAGCTTTCTTT
TRBJ2-3 | TRBV5-4 | . | . | CASSLKGGQTDTQYF | TGTGCCAGCAGCTTAAAGGGAGGTCAGACAGATACGCAGTATTTT
TRBJ1-2 | TRBV4-3 | . | . | CASSQVLARSYGYTF | TGCGCCAGCAGCCAAGTCCTCGCCAGGTCCTATGGCTACACCTTC
TRBJ2-7 | TRBV7-2 | once | . | CASSLGTLGYEQYF | TGTGCCAGCAGCCTCGGGACTTTAGGCTACGAGCAGTACTTC
TRBJ1-1 | TRBV5-6 | . | . | CASSLVRGTEAFF | TGTGCCAGCAGCTTGGTCAGGGGTACTGAAGCTTTCTTT
TRBJ1-2 | TRBV18 | . | TRBD1 | CASSWGTGDGYTF | TGTGCCAGCTCGTGGGGGACAGGGGATGGCTACACCTTC
TRBJ2-2 | TRBV7-2 | . | TRBD1 | CASSLGTGRTGELFF | TGTGCCAGCAGCCTCGGGACAGGTCGGACCGGGGAGCTGTTTTTT
TRBJ1-2 | TRBV10-2 | once | . | CASSGQSDYGYTF | TGCGCCAGCAGTGGGCAGTCTGACTATGGCTACACCTTC
TRBJ1-4 | TRBV19 | . | . | CASSPGGTVREKLFF | TGTGCCAGTAGTCCCGGAGGGACTGTCCGCGAAAAACTGTTTTTT
TRBJ1-6 | TRBV30 | . | . | CAWNQGSRNSPLHF | TGTGCCTGGAATCAGGGTTCTAGGAATTCACCCCTCCACTTT
TRBJ1-2 | TRBV2 | . | TRBD1 | CASHRDRGFGYTF | TGTGCCAGCCACAGGGACAGGGGGTTTGGCTACACCTTC
TRBJ2-7 | TRBV12-3/TRBV12-4 | . | . | CASSLLVREQYF | TGTGCCAGCAGTTTGTTGGTCCGGGAGCAGTACTTC
TRBJ1-6 | TRBV25-1 | . | TRBD1 | CASSARDSSYNSPLHF | TGTGCCAGCAGTGCCCGGGACAGCTCCTATAATTCACCCCTCCACTTT
TRBJ2-7 | TRBV13 | . | . | CASSSLYYGGHEQYF | TGTGCCAGCAGCTCTCTTTATTATGGAGGGCACGAGCAGTACTTC
TRBJ2-3 | TRBV7-2 | . | TRBD2 | CASSRSGEGSTDTQYF | TGTGCCAGCAGCAGGTCCGGGGAGGGCAGCACAGATACGCAGTATTTT
TRBJ2-1 | TRBV13 | . | TRBD2 | CASSTVGLAGANEQFF | TGTGCCAGCAGCACCGTAGGACTAGCGGGAGCGAATGAGCAGTTCTTC
TRBJ1-6 | TRBV2 | once | . | CASSGGRGGTGAFTLHF | TGTGCCAGCAGCGGGGGGAGGGGAGGGACCGGAGCATTCACCCTCCACTTT
TRBJ1-5 | TRBV21-1 | . | . | CASSKERRLKSNQPQHF | TGTGCCAGCAGCAAAGAGAGGAGGCTTAAGAGCAATCAGCCCCAGCATTTT
TRBJ2-7 | TRBV7-9 | . | TRBD1 | CASSSPLGQGYEQYF | TGTGCCAGCAGCTCGCCCCTAGGACAGGGCTACGAGCAGTACTTC
TRBJ1-4 | TRBV5-1 | . | . | CASSPPRAPESEEKLFF | TGCGCCAGCAGCCCCCCCAGGGCCCCTGAGTCGGAAGAAAAACTGTTTTTT
TRBJ2-3 | TRBV15 | . | . | CATSNARTSPATDTQYF | TGTGCCACCAGCAATGCCCGAACTAGCCCGGCGACAGATACGCAGTATTTT
TRBJ1-4 | TRBV15 | . | . | CATSRAWGATNEKLFF | TGTGCCACCAGCAGGGCCTGGGGGGCAACTAATGAAAAACTGTTTTTT
TRBJ2-2 | TRBV21-1 | few | . | CASSKEFTGLVNTGELFF | TGTGCCAGCAGCAAAGAGTTCACGGGATTAGTGAACACCGGGGAGCTGTTTTTT
TRBJ2-3 | TRBV24-1 | . | . | CATSDPGATSTDTQYF | TGTGCCACCAGTGACCCAGGGGCAACTAGCACAGATACGCAGTATTTT
TRBJ2-1 | TRBV3-1/TRBV3-2 | . | TRBD2 | CASSHSGAGGAIEQFF | TGTGCCAGCAGCCACAGTGGGGCGGGAGGGGCTATTGAGCAGTTCTTC
TRBJ1-2 | TRBV27 | once | . | CASSLSLSGVYGYTF | TGTGCCAGCAGTTTATCTTTGTCGGGGGTTTATGGCTACACCTTC
TRBJ1-2 | TRBV30 | . | . | CAYGAGRLNYYGYTF | TGTGCCTATGGGGCAGGGCGCTTAAATTACTATGGCTACACCTTC
TRBJ1-6 | TRBV7-9 | . | . | CASSLFGGLDSPLHF | TGTGCCAGCAGCTTATTTGGCGGGCTTGATTCACCCCTCCACTTT
TRBJ2-2 | TRBV4-3 | once | TRBD2 | CASSQAGLAPNTGELFF | TGCGCCAGCAGCCAAGCAGGACTAGCGCCGAACACCGGGGAGCTGTTTTTT
TRBJ2-6 | TRBV5-4 | . | . | CASSPGGPSGANVLTF | TGTGCCAGCAGCCCCGGGGGGCCCTCTGGGGCCAACGTCCTGACTTTC
TRBJ2-7 | TRBV7-6 | . | . | CASSSRDGGIGEQYF | TGTGCCAGCAGCTCACGGGACGGGGGAATTGGGGAGCAGTACTTC
TRBJ1-1 | TRBV14 | . | . | CASSPLRVEAFF | TGTGCCAGCAGCCCATTAAGAGTTGAAGCTTTCTTT
TRBJ2-7 | TRBV25-1 | once | TRBD2 | CASSETGGFGEQYF | TGTGCCAGCAGTGAAACGGGGGGTTTCGGCGAGCAGTACTTC
TRBJ2-3 | TRBV7-9 | . | TRBD1 | CASSFWTGGVDTQYF | TGTGCCAGCAGCTTCTGGACAGGGGGCGTTGATACGCAGTATTTT
TRBJ1-1 | TRBV3-1/TRBV3-2 | . | . | CASSQVRGNTEAFF | TGTGCCAGCAGCCAAGTAAGGGGGAACACTGAAGCTTTCTTT
TRBJ1-1 | TRBV25-1 | . | . | CASSLETGSTEAFF | TGTGCCAGCAGTTTGGAAACAGGGTCCACTGAAGCTTTCTTT
TRBJ2-7 | TRBV5-6 | . | . | CASSLVRGEQYF | TGTGCCAGCAGCTTGGTTAGAGGGGAGCAGTACTTC
TRBJ2-3 | TRBV5-6 | . | TRBD1 | CASSSWTGDTDTQYF | TGTGCCAGCAGCTCATGGACAGGGGACACAGATACGCAGTATTTT